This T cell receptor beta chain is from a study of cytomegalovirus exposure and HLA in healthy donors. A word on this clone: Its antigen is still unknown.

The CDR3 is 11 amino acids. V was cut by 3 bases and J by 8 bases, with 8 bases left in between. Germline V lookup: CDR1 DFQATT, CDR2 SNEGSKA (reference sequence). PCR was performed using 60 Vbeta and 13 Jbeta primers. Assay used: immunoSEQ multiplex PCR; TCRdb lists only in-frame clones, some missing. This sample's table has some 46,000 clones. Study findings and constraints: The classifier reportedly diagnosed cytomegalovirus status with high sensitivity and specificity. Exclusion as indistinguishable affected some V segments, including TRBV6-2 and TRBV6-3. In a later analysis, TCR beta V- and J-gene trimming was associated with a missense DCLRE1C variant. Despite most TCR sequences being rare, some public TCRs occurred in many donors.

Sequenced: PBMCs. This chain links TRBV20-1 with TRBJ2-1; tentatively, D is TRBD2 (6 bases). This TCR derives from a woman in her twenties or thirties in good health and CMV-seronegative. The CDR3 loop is CSAREGHEQFF. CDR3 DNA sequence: TGCAGTGCTAGGGAGGGGCATGAGCAGTTCTTC.